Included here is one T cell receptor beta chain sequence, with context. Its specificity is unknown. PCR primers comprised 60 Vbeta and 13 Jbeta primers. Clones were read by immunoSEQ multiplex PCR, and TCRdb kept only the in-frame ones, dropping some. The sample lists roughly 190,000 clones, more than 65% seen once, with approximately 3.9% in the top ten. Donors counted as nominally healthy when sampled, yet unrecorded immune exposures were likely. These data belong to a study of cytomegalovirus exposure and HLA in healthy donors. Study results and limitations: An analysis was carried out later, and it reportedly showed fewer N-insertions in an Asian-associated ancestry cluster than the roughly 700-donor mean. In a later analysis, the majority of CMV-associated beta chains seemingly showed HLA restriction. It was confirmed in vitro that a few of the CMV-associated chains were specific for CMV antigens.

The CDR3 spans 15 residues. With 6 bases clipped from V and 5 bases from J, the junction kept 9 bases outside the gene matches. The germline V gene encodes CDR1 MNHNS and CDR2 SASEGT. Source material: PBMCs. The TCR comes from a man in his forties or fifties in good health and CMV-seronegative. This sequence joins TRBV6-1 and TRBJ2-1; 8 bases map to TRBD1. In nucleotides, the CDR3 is TGTGCCAGCAGAGACAGGGGTTTAGGAAACAATGAGCAGTTCTTC. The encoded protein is CASRDRGLGNNEQFF.